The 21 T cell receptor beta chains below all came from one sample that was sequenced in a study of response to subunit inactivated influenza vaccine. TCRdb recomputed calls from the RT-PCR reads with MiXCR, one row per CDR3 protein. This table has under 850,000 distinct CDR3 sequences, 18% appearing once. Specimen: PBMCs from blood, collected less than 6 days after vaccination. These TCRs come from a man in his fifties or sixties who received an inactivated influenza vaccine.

Here the CDR3 DNA reads TGTGCCAGCAGCTACAGCAACTCCTACGAGCAGTACTTC. Translating gives CASSYSNSYEQYF. The J gene is TRBJ2-7, the V gene TRBV7-8; the D is unclear. Looked up from germline, CDR1 is SGHVS and CDR2 is FQNEAQ. This CDR3 has 13 amino acids. V lost 4 bases to trimming and J lost 0 bases, with 7 bases between them.

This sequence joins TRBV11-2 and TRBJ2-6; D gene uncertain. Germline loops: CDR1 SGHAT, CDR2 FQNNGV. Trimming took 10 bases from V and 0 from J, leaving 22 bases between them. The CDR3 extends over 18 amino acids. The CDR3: CAITPIFTPFSGANVLTF. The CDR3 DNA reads TGTGCCATCACCCCCATCTTCACACCGTTCTCTGGGGCCAACGTCCTGACTTTC.

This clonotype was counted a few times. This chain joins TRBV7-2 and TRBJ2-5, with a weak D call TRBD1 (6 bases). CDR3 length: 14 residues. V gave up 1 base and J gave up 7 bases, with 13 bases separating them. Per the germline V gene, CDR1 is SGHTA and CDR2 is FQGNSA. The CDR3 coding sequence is TGTGCCAGCAGCTTAGGTACAGGGCACGGGACCCAGTACTTC. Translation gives CASSLGTGHGTQYF. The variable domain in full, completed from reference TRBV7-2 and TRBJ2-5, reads GAGVSQSPSNKVTEKGKDVELRCDPISGHTALYWYRQSLGQGLEFLIYFQGNSAPDKSGLPSDRFSAERTGGSVSTLTIQRTQQEDSAVYLCASSLGTGHGTQYFGPGTRLLVL.

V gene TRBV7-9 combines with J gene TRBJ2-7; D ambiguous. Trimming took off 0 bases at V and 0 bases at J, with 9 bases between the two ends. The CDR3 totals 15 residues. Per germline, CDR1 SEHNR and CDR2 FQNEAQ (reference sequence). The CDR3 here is CASSLAPKNSYEQYF. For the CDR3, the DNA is TGTGCCAGCAGCTTAGCCCCTAAAAACTCCTACGAGCAGTACTTC.

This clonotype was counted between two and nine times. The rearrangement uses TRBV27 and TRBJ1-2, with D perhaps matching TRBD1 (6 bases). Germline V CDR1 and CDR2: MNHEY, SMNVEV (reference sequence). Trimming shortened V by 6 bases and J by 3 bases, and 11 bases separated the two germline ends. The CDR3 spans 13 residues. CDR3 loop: CASRPGQHYGYTF. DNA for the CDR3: TGTGCCAGCAGGCCGGGACAACACTATGGCTACACCTTC.

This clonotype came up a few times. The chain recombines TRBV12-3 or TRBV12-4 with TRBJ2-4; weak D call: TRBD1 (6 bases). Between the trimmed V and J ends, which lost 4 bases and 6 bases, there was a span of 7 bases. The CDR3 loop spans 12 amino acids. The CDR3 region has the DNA TGTGCCAGCAGTTGGACAGCAAACATTCAGTACTTC. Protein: CASSWTANIQYF.

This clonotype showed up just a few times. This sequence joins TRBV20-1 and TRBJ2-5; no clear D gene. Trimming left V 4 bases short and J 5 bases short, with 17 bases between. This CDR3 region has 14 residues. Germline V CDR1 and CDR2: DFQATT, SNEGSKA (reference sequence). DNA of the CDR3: TGCAGTGCTACCCGACGACCAGCCAGGGAGACCCAGTACTTC. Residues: CSATRRPARETQYF.

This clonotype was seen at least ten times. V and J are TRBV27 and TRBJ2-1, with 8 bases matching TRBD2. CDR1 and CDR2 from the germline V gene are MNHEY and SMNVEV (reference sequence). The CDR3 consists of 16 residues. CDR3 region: CFGPVGGRIPYNEQFF. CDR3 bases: TGTTTCGGGCCTGTCGGCGGGAGGATACCCTACAATGAGCAGTTCTTC.

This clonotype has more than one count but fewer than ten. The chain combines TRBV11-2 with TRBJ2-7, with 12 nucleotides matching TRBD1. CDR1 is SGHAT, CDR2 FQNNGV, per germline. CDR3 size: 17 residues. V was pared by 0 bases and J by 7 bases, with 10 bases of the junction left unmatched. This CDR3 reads CASSLESGTGGRGEQYF. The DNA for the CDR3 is TGTGCCAGCAGCTTAGAATCCGGGACAGGGGGCCGAGGGGAGCAGTACTTC.

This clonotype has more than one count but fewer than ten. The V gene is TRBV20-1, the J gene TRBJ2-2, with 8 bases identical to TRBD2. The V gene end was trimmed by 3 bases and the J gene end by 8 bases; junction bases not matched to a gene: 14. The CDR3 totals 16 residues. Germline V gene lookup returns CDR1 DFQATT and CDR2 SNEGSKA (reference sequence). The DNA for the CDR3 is TGCAGTGCTAGGGGCAGCGGGGGCCACAACTTGGGGGAGCTGTTTTTT. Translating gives CSARGSGGHNLGELFF.

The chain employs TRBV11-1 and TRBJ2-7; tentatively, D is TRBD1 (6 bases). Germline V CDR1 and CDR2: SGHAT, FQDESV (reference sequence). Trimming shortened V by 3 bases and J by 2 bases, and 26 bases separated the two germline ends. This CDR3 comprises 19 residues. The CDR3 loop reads CASSFFGRLWDKGAYEQYF. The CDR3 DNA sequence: TGTGCCAGCAGCTTTTTCGGTCGCTTATGGGACAAAGGAGCCTACGAGCAGTACTTC.

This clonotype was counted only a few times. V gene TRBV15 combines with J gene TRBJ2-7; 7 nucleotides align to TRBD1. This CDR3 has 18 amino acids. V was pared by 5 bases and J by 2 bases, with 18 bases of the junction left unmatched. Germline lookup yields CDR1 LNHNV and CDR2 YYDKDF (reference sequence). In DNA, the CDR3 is TGTGCCACCAGCGTAAAACTGACCAGGGGGATAGAGACCTACGAGCAGTACTTC. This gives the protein CATSVKLTRGIETYEQYF.

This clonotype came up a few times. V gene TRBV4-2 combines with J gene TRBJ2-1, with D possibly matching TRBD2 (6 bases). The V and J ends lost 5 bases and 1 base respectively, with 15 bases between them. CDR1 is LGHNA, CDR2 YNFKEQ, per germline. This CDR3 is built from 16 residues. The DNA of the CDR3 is TGTGCCAGCAGCTACAAGAGGGACTCGTCCTACAATGAGCAGTTCTTC. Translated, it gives CASSYKRDSSYNEQFF.

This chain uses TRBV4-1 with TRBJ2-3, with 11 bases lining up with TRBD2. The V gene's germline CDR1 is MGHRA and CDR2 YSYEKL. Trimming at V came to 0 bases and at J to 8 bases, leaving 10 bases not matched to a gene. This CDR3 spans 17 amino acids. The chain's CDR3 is CASSQDGGLLAGVTQYF. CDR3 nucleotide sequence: TGCGCCAGCAGCCAAGATGGTGGCCTACTAGCGGGAGTTACGCAGTATTTT.

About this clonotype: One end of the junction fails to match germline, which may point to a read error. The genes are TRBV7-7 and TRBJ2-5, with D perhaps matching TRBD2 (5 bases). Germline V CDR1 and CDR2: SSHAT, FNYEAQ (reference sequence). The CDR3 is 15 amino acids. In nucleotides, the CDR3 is TGTGCTAGCAGCTTAGAGGGCCGGACCGTAGAGACCCAGTACTTC. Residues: CASSLEGRTVETQYF.

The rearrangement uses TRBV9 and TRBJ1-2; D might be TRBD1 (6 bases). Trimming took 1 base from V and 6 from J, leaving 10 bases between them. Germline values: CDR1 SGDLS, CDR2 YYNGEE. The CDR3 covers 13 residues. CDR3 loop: CASSVPGAHGYTF. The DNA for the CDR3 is TGTGCCAGCAGCGTACCGGGGGCCCATGGCTACACCTTC.

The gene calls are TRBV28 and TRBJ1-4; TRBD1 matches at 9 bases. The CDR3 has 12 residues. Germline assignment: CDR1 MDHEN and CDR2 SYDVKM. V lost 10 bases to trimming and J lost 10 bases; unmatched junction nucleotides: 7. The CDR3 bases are TGTGCCACGGGGGACAGGGTGGGAAAACTGTTTTTT. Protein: CATGDRVGKLFF.

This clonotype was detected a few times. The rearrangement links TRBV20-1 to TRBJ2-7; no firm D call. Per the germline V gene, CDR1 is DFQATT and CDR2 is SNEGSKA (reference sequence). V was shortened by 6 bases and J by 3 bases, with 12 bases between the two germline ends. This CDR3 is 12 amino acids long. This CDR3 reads CSAPDTLYEQYF. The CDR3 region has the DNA TGCAGTGCCCCCGACACCCTCTACGAGCAGTACTTC.

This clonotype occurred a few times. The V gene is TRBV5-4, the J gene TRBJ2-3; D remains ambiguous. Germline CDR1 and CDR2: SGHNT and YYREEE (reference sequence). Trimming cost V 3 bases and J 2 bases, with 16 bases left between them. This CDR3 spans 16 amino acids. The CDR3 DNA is TGTGCCAGCAGCTCCAAACTCCAACATGTCACAGATACGCAGTATTTT. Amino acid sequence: CASSSKLQHVTDTQYF.

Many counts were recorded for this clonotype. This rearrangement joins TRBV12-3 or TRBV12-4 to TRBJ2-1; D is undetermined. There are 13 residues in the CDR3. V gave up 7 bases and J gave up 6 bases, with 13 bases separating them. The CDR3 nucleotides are TGTGCCAGCACCCGCGGAATCTCCAATGAGCAGTTCTTC. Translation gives CASTRGISNEQFF.

The CDR3 loop reads CASSPRTVFRETQYF. The CDR3 DNA reads as TGTGCCAGCAGCCCCAGGACCGTGTTTAGGGAGACCCAGTACTTC. V is TRBV5-6 and J is TRBJ2-5; D is ambiguous. V was shortened by 4 bases and J by 5 bases, with 18 bases between the two germline ends. Germline lookup yields CDR1 SGHDT and CDR2 YYEEEE. This CDR3 comprises 15 residues.